This TCR beta chain was documented in a study of cytomegalovirus exposure and HLA in healthy donors. A note on this clone: Antigen: not known.

Unmatched junction bases numbered 18, after V lost 2 bases and J lost 7 bases. The V gene's germline CDR1 is SGHTA and CDR2 FQGNSA. The CDR3 consists of 19 residues. PCR involved 60 Vbeta and 13 Jbeta primers. Here immunoSEQ multiplex PCR was the method, and the copy in TCRdb shows in-frame clones only, minus some. The table lists roughly 200,000 clones, roughly 86% of them singletons. Findings and limits, study-wide: A later analysis linked a missense variant in DCLRE1C to the trimming of TCR beta V and J genes.

The gene calls are TRBV7-2 and TRBJ2-7; 12 bases agree with TRBD2. What was sequenced was PBMCs. The sequence was obtained from a man between 35 and 55 years old in good health and CMV-seropositive. The CDR3 spells CASSLLAGGPGKGVQEQYF. For the CDR3, the DNA is TGTGCCAGCAGCTTACTAGCGGGAGGGCCCGGTAAGGGAGTACAAGAGCAGTACTTC. Full variable domain (missing parts from reference TRBV7-2 and TRBJ2-7): GAGVSQSPSNKVTEKGKDVELRCDPISGHTALYWYRQSLGQGLEFLIYFQGNSAPDKSGLPSDRFSAERTGGSVSTLTIQRTQQEDSAVYLCASSLLAGGPGKGVQEQYFGPGTRLTVT.